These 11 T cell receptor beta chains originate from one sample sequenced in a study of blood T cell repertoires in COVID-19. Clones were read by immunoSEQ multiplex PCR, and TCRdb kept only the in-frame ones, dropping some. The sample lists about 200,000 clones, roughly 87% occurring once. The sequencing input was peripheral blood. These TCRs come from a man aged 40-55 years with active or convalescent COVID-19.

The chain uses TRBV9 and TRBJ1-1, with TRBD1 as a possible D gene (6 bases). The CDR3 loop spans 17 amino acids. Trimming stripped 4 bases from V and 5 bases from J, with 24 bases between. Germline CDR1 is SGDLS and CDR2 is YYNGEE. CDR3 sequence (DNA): TGTGCCAGCAGCCCCTACAGGGATGGGGGCGCGTTGACTGAAGCTTTCTTT. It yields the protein CASSPYRDGGALTEAFF.

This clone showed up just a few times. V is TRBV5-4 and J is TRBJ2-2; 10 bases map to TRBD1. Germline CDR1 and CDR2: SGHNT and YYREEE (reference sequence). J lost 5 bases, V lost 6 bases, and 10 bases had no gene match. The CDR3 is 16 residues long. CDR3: CASNLRQGAGTGELFF. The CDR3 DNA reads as TGTGCCAGCAACCTTAGACAGGGGGCTGGGACCGGGGAGCTGTTTTTT.

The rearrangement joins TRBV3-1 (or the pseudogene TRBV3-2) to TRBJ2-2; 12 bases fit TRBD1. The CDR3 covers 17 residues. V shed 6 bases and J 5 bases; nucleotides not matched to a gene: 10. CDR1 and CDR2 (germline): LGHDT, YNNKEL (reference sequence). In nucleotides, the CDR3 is TGTGCCAGCAGGACACCGGGACAGGGGGCCGAAACCGGGGAGCTGTTTTTT. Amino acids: CASRTPGQGAETGELFF.

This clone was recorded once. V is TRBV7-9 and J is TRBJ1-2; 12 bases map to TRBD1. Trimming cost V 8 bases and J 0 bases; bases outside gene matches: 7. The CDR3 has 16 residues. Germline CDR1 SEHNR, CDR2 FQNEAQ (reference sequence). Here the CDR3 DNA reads TGTGCCAGCGGTCGGGACAGGGGGCACCCTAACTATGGCTACACCTTC. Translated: CASGRDRGHPNYGYTF.

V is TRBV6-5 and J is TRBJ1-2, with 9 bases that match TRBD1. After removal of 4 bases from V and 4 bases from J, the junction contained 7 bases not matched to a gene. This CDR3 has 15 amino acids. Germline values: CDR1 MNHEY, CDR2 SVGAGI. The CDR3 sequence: CASSSRTGVVYGYTF. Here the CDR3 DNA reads TGTGCCAGCAGTTCCAGGACAGGGGTGGTCTATGGCTACACCTTC.

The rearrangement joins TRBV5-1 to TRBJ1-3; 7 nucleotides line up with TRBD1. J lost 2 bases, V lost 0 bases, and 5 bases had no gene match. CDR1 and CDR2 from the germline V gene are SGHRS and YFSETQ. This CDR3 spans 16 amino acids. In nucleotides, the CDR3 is TGCGCCAGCAGCTTGGAGGGGGCGGCACCTGGAAACACCATATATTTT. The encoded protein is CASSLEGAAPGNTIYF.

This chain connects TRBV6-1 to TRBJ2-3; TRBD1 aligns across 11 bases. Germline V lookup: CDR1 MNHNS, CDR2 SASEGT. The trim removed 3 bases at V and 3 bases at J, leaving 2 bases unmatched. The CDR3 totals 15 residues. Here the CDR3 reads CASSEGQGETDTQYF. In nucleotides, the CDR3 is TGTGCCAGCAGTGAGGGACAGGGGGAAACAGATACGCAGTATTTT.

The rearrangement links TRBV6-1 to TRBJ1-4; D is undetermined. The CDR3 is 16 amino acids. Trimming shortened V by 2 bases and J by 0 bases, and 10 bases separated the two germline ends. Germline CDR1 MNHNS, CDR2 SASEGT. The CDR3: CASSEWSAATNEKLFF. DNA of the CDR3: TGTGCCAGCAGTGAATGGTCGGCGGCAACTAATGAAAAACTGTTTTTT.

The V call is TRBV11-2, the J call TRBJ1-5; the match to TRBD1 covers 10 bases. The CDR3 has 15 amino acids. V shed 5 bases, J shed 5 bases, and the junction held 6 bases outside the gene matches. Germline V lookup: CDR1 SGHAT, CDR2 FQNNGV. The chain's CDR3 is CASSKTGGADQPQHF. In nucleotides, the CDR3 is TGTGCCAGCAGCAAGACAGGGGGCGCAGATCAGCCCCAGCATTTT.

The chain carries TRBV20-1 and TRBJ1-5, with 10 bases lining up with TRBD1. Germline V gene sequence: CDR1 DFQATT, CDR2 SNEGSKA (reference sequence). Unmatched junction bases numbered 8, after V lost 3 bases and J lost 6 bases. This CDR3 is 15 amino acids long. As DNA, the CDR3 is TGCAGTGCTAGTCGCGGGACAGGGGTAAGTCAGCCCCAGCATTTT. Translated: CSASRGTGVSQPQHF.

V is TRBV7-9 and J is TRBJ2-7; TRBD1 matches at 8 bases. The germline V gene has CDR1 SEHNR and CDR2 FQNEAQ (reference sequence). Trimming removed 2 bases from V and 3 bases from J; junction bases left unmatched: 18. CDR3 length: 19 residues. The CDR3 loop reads CASSLIHDRGKVTYYEQYF. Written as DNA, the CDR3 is TGTGCCAGCAGCTTAATTCATGACAGGGGCAAGGTCACGTACTACGAGCAGTACTTC.